This is a list of T cell receptor beta chains from one sample in a study of control samples from healthy donors and cancer patients. Profiling relied on immunoSEQ multiplex PCR, and the TCRdb table lists in-frame clones only, not all of them. Of about 180,000 clones in the sample, more than 80% were seen once. Sequences were obtained from blood. The receptor source for this set is a man in his thirties or forties in good health. The CDR3 runs from the conserved cysteine through the conserved F or W. A D gene is named only where the DNA matches it firmly. Expanded clones are given a class, and other clones once, few, many or no size at all.

>NA|TRBJ1-6|NA|TRBV19
CASTKGPSSNSPLHF
TGTGCCAGTACGAAGGGGCCCTCCTCTAATTCACCCCTCCACTTT
>few|TRBJ2-7|TRBD1|TRBV18
CASSPDRAYEQYF
TGTGCCAGCTCACCTGACAGGGCCTACGAGCAGTACTTC
>NA|TRBJ1-1|NA|TRBV18
CASSPNGVGNTEAFF
TGTGCCAGCTCACCAAACGGGGTGGGGAACACTGAAGCTTTCTTT
>NA|TRBJ1-6|NA|TRBV5-5
CASTRGNYNSPLHF
TGTGCCAGCACTAGGGGTAACTATAATTCACCCCTCCACTTT
>NA|TRBJ1-1|NA|TRBV24-1
CATSDKEGWPFF
TGTGCCACCAGTGATAAAGAGGGATGGCCTTTCTTT
>NA|TRBJ1-1|TRBD1|TRBV24-1
CATSGQTGEKAFF
TGTGCCACCAGTGGCCAAACAGGGGAGAAAGCTTTCTTT
>NA|TRBJ1-1|NA|TRBV5-6
CASKGTVNTEAFF
TGTGCCAGCAAGGGGACTGTGAACACTGAAGCTTTCTTT
>NA|TRBJ2-2|TRBD1|TRBV7-6
CASSPGDSRTGELFF
TGTGCCAGCAGCCCCGGGGACAGCCGCACCGGGGAGCTGTTTTTT
>NA|TRBJ2-1|NA|TRBV13
CASSERASNEQFF
TGTGCCAGCAGCGAAAGGGCTAGCAATGAGCAGTTCTTC
>NA|TRBJ1-2|NA|TRBV10-3
CAISGTDPIVDGYTF
TGTGCCATCAGTGGGACGGACCCCATTGTCGATGGCTACACCTTC
>NA|TRBJ2-7|TRBD2|TRBV10-2
CASIRTSGPYEQYF
TGCGCCAGCATCAGGACTAGCGGGCCGTACGAGCAGTACTTC
>NA|TRBJ2-7|TRBD1|TRBV28
CASSSGTALFEQYF
TGTGCCAGCAGCTCCGGGACAGCCCTCTTCGAGCAGTACTTC
>once|TRBJ1-5|NA|TRBV14
CASSQDSRKPQHF
TGTGCCAGCAGCCAAGATTCGAGGAAGCCCCAGCATTTT
>NA|TRBJ2-1|TRBD1|TRBV7-3
CASSPERTGFNEQFF
TGTGCCAGCAGCCCAGAAAGGACAGGATTTAATGAGCAGTTCTTC
>NA|TRBJ1-1|NA|TRBV27
CASSLGQGIEAFF
TGTGCCAGCAGTTTAGGGCAGGGAATCGAAGCTTTCTTT
>NA|TRBJ2-1|TRBD2|TRBV29-1
CSVDLTSGAGNEQFF
TGCAGCGTTGACCTTACTAGCGGGGCGGGCAATGAGCAGTTCTTC
>NA|TRBJ1-1|NA|TRBV29-1
CSVDGDGNTEAFF
TGCAGCGTTGATGGGGACGGGAACACTGAAGCTTTCTTT
>medium-sized|TRBJ2-5|TRBD2|TRBV6-1
CASSELAGGQETQYF
TGTGCCAGCAGTGAACTAGCGGGGGGGCAAGAGACCCAGTACTTC
>once|TRBJ2-2|NA|TRBV11-3
CASSLHGTGNTGELFF
TGTGCCAGCAGCCTCCACGGGACGGGGAACACCGGGGAGCTGTTTTTT
>NA|TRBJ2-1|TRBD2|TRBV5-4
CASSHRRTSSYEQFF
TGTGCCAGCAGCCACCGAAGGACTAGCTCGTATGAGCAGTTCTTC
>NA|TRBJ2-7|TRBD1|TRBV11-2
CASSLGVGGYVYEQYF
TGTGCCAGCAGCTTAGGAGTAGGGGGCTATGTCTACGAGCAGTACTTC
>NA|TRBJ2-1|NA|TRBV21-1
CASSAVGQGILAYNEQFF
NA
>few|TRBJ2-5|NA|TRBV18
CASSPLAKTQYF
TGTGCCAGCTCACCACTGGCAAAGACCCAGTACTTC
>NA|TRBJ2-7|NA|TRBV6-5
CASSYSRPGDYYEQYF
TGTGCCAGCAGTTACTCGAGGCCAGGGGACTACTACGAGCAGTACTTC
>NA|TRBJ2-1|NA|TRBV4-3
CASSQDSTPLNEQFF
TGCGCCAGCAGCCAAGATTCTACCCCACTCAATGAGCAGTTCTTC
>NA|TRBJ2-7|NA|TRBV10-3
CAIRDKPYEQYF
TGTGCCATCCGAGACAAACCATACGAGCAGTACTTC
>NA|TRBJ2-3|TRBD2|TRBV29-1
CSVGASGWADTQYF
TGCAGCGTTGGGGCTAGCGGCTGGGCAGATACGCAGTATTTT
>NA|TRBJ2-1|TRBD2|TRBV5-1
CASSLASTSGNEQFF
TGCGCCAGCAGCTTGGCATCGACTAGCGGGAATGAGCAGTTCTTC
>NA|TRBJ2-7|TRBD2|TRBV29-1
CSVATRLAGPEQYF
TGCAGCGTTGCTACGCGACTAGCGGGGCCAGAGCAGTACTTC
>once|TRBJ1-2|NA|TRBV7-2
CASSLGGGVDGYTF
TGTGCCAGCAGCTTGGGGGGAGGGGTCGATGGCTACACCTTC
>NA|TRBJ1-1|NA|TRBV4-1
CASSQRNTHTEAFF
TGCGCCAGCAGCCAACGGAACACCCACACTGAAGCTTTCTTT
>NA|TRBJ2-3|TRBD1|TRBV24-1
CATSETGAPTDTQYF
TGTGCCACCAGTGAGACAGGGGCCCCCACAGATACGCAGTATTTT
>NA|TRBJ2-2|TRBD2|TRBV7-2
CASSLSGNRGGELFF
TGTGCCAGCAGCCTTAGCGGGAATAGAGGCGGGGAGCTGTTTTTT
>NA|TRBJ2-2|NA|TRBV14
CASSQFQGKPGELFF
TGTGCCAGCAGCCAATTCCAGGGGAAGCCCGGGGAGCTGTTTTTT
>once|TRBJ2-7|NA|TRBV7-9
CASSPTATYEQYF
TGTGCCAGCAGCCCAACAGCTACCTACGAGCAGTACTTC
>NA|TRBJ2-1|NA|TRBV5-1
CASSSYVRTESSYNEQFF
TGCGCCAGCAGCTCCTACGTGCGCACAGAGAGCTCCTACAATGAGCAGTTCTTC
>few|TRBJ2-5|TRBD1|TRBV18
CASSPRRQGAIQGGETQYF
TGTGCCAGCTCACCCCGACGACAGGGGGCGATTCAAGGGGGAGAGACCCAGTACTTC
>NA|TRBJ1-5|NA|TRBV10-2
CASSPTNSNQPQHF
TGCGCCAGCAGTCCGACAAATAGCAATCAGCCCCAGCATTTT
>NA|TRBJ2-2|NA|TRBV25-1
CASSDYSTPGELFF
TGTGCCAGCAGTGATTACAGTACACCCGGGGAGCTGTTTTTT
>NA|TRBJ1-4|NA|TRBV6-5
CASSYSGTGGEKLFF
TGTGCCAGCAGTTACTCCGGGACGGGGGGTGAAAAACTGTTTTTT
>NA|TRBJ1-2|NA|TRBV29-1
CSVVFFGGYTF
TGCAGCGTTGTGTTTTTCGGTGGCTACACCTTC
>NA|TRBJ1-1|NA|TRBV14
CASSQDRAKAFF
TGTGCCAGCAGCCAAGATAGGGCAAAAGCTTTCTTT
>NA|TRBJ2-3|NA|TRBV7-9
CASSQSADTQYF
TGTGCCAGCAGCCAAAGTGCAGATACGCAGTATTTT
>NA|TRBJ1-5|NA|TRBV19
CATRDSPYSNQPQHF
TGTGCCACCAGGGATTCTCCATATAGCAATCAGCCCCAGCATTTT
>NA|TRBJ1-2|TRBD1|TRBV27
CASSSPGVQGANYGYTF
TGTGCCAGCAGTTCGCCAGGGGTACAGGGGGCGAACTATGGCTACACCTTC
>NA|TRBJ2-7|TRBD2|TRBV27
CASSSTFLAGVSYEQYF
TGTGCCAGCAGTTCCACCTTCCTAGCGGGAGTCAGTTACGAGCAGTACTTC
>NA|TRBJ2-4|NA|TRBV27
CASSLKNSPLGVQYF
TGTGCCAGCAGTTTAAAGAACTCACCACTAGGCGTTCAGTACTTC
>NA|TRBJ2-1|TRBD2|TRBV12-5
CASGLEGWRGGGSYNEQFF
TGTGCTAGTGGTTTGGAAGGGTGGCGGGGGGGCGGTTCCTACAATGAGCAGTTCTTC
>once|TRBJ1-1|TRBD1|TRBV11-2
CASSLGTGPMNTEAFF
TGTGCCAGCAGCTTAGGGACAGGACCTATGAACACTGAAGCTTTCTTT
>NA|TRBJ1-5|NA|TRBV28
CASSFYWGADQPQHF
TGTGCCAGCAGTTTTTACTGGGGGGCGGATCAGCCCCAGCATTTT
>NA|TRBJ1-5|NA|TRBV28
CASSLKGSLQPQHF
TGTGCCAGCAGCTTAAAGGGGTCCCTTCAGCCCCAGCATTTT
>NA|TRBJ1-1|NA|TRBV18
CASSPFISEDTEAFF
TGTGCCAGCTCACCCTTCATATCGGAGGACACTGAAGCTTTCTTT
>once|TRBJ2-1|TRBD1|TRBV9
CASSPPRGLEQFF
TGTGCCAGCAGCCCCCCCAGGGGGCTTGAGCAGTTCTTC
>NA|TRBJ2-5|NA|TRBV2
CASSGQTTGETQYF
TGTGCCAGCAGTGGACAGACAACTGGGGAGACCCAGTACTTC